Following are 31 T cell receptor beta chains from one sample sequenced in a study of T cells after yellow fever vaccination. TCRdb recomputed calls from the 5' RACE reads with MiXCR, one row per CDR3 protein. The sample records some 240,000 distinct CDR3 sequences, approximately 3.8% being singletons. The source was PBMCs, collected 15 days after the yellow fever booster vaccination. The receptors were sampled from a man aged 18 to 35 who received the YFV17D yellow fever vaccine.

This clonotype appeared many times. The chain employs TRBV3-1 and TRBJ2-1; the D gene is possibly TRBD2 (5 bases). Germline V gene data show CDR1 as LGHDT and CDR2 as YNNKEL (reference sequence). Trimming removed 1 base at V and 4 bases at J, with 14 bases between. The CDR3 sequence is 16 residues long. CDR3 amino acids: CASSQVPIGVYNEQFF. In DNA form, the CDR3 reads TGTGCCAGCAGCCAAGTCCCTATCGGGGTGTACAATGAGCAGTTCTTC.

This clonotype was counted ten times or more. The chain employs TRBV7-9 and TRBJ2-1; D may be TRBD2 (6 bases). In germline, CDR1 is SEHNR, CDR2 FQNEAQ (reference sequence). Trimming took 5 bases from V and 8 from J, leaving 13 bases between them. CDR3 length: 13 amino acids. Written as DNA, the CDR3 is TGTGCCAGCAGCCGTCCTAGCGCCGATGAGCAGTTCTTC. It is translated as CASSRPSADEQFF.

In this sample, this clonotype turned up many times. The chain recombines TRBV5-6 with TRBJ1-2; D remains ambiguous. Germline V lookup: CDR1 SGHDT, CDR2 YYEEEE. V was trimmed by 4 bases and J by 5 bases, leaving 18 bases between them. This CDR3 is 15 amino acids long. CDR3 DNA: TGTGCCAGCAGCCAGAAAGGAGGGCGACGGTATGGCTACACCTTC. It translates to CASSQKGGRRYGYTF.

This clonotype showed up many times. The chain employs TRBV27 and TRBJ2-5; D call uncertain. V was trimmed by 2 bases and J by 0 bases, leaving 7 bases between them. This CDR3 has 14 amino acids. Per the germline V gene, CDR1 is MNHEY and CDR2 is SMNVEV (reference sequence). The CDR3 coding sequence is TGTGCCAGCAGTTTAGTGACAAACCAAGAGACCCAGTACTTC. This translates into CASSLVTNQETQYF.

The sample holds many counts of this clonotype. The chain combines TRBV2 with TRBJ1-4; TRBD1 is a possible D gene (5 bases). The CDR3 sequence is 14 residues long. Germline CDR1 is SNHLY and CDR2 is FYNNEI. V lost 0 bases and J lost 12, with 14 bases in between. This CDR3 is CASSEANGLGELFF. For the CDR3, the DNA is TGTGCCAGCAGTGAAGCTAACGGCTTAGGGGAACTGTTTTTT. Based on the CDR3 plus reference TRBV2 and TRBJ1-4, the full variable domain is EPEVTQTPSHQVTQMGQEVILRCVPISNHLYFYWYRQILGQKVEFLVSFYNNEISEKSEIFDDQFSVERPDGSNFTLKIRSTKLEDSAMYFCASSEANGLGELFFGSGTQLSVL.

This clonotype has just a few counts. The J gene is TRBJ1-5, the V gene TRBV19, with a weak D call TRBD1 (5 bases). The CDR3 is 15 amino acids. Germline loops: CDR1 LNHDA, CDR2 SQIVND (reference sequence). V was pared by 6 bases and J by 1 base, with 13 bases between. This chain's CDR3 is CASSPQDSSNQPQHF. The CDR3 DNA follows: TGTGCCAGTAGCCCACAGGATTCCAGCAATCAGCCCCAGCATTTT.

This clonotype showed up many times. This chain uses TRBV12-3 or TRBV12-4 with TRBJ1-1; the D is unclear. V was cut by 3 bases and J by 11 bases, with 19 bases left in between. The CDR3 consists of 14 residues. The CDR3 DNA sequence: TGTGCCAGCAGTTTTGGTACCGACCCAGCTAGGGCTTTCTTT. It codes for CASSFGTDPARAFF.

This clonotype was found many times. The CDR3 DNA follows: TGCGCCAGCAGCCAAGTCGGGGGGTTAAGAGAGACCCAGTACTTC. This encodes CASSQVGGLRETQYF. The V gene is TRBV4-1, the J gene TRBJ2-5, with 7 bases lining up with TRBD2. V lost 1 base to trimming and J lost 4 bases; unmatched junction nucleotides: 6. CDR1 and CDR2 from the germline V gene are MGHRA and YSYEKL. The CDR3 totals 15 residues.

This clonotype was seen at least ten times. The chain employs TRBV2 and TRBJ2-6; maybe TRBD1 (6 bases). Germline-derived CDR1 and CDR2 are SNHLY and FYNNEI. Trimming shortened V by 6 bases and J by 0 bases, and 9 bases separated the two germline ends. CDR3 length: 15 residues. The CDR3: CASRVQGSGANVLTF. For the CDR3, the DNA is TGTGCCAGCAGAGTACAGGGCTCTGGGGCCAACGTCCTGACTTTC.

The table lists this clonotype with a few counts. The chain combines TRBV10-3 with TRBJ2-5, with TRBD2 matching 8 bases. Germline-derived CDR1 and CDR2 are ENHRY and SYGVKD. The CDR3 runs to 15 residues. Trimming took 5 bases from V and 0 from J; bases not matched to a gene: 5. DNA of the CDR3: TGTGCCATCAGTCAAAGCGGGGGCAACCAAGAGACCCAGTACTTC. Its protein product is CAISQSGGNQETQYF.

This clonotype has at least ten counts. The chain carries TRBV6-2 or TRBV6-3 and TRBJ2-3; the D is unclear. Trimming took off 4 bases at V and 1 base at J, with 21 bases between the two ends. Germline lookup yields CDR1 MNHEY and CDR2 SVGEGT. CDR3 length: 18 residues. In DNA, the CDR3 is TGTGCCAGCAGTTCGACAACTAACTCTCTCACAGGCACAGATACGCAGTATTTT. Translation gives CASSSTTNSLTGTDTQYF.

The chain uses TRBV4-2 and TRBJ2-5; D is ambiguous. V was clipped by 2 bases and J by 2 bases, with 6 bases between them. The germline V gene encodes CDR1 LGHNA and CDR2 YNFKEQ. This CDR3 contains 13 residues. The CDR3 nucleotides are TGTGCCAGCAGCCAAAACGGTCAAGAGACCCAGTACTTC. Translated: CASSQNGQETQYF.

At least ten counts were recorded for this clonotype. The V and J genes are TRBV5-4 and TRBJ1-2; D perhaps matches TRBD1 (6 bases). V was clipped by 6 bases and J by 3 bases, with 12 bases between them. Looked up from germline, CDR1 is SGHNT and CDR2 is YYREEE (reference sequence). The CDR3 loop spans 13 amino acids. CDR3 nucleotide sequence: TGTGCCAGCACCGCACAGGGAGACTATGGCTACACCTTC. Protein product: CASTAQGDYGYTF.

This clonotype was detected a few times. V gene TRBV7-2 combines with J gene TRBJ2-3; tentative D call: TRBD1 (5 bases). The CDR3 length is 14 residues. In germline, CDR1 is SGHTA, CDR2 FQGNSA. With 5 bases removed from V and 1 base from J, the gap between germline ends came to 10 bases. Written as DNA, the CDR3 is TGTGCCAGCAGCCCGACAGTTCGCACAGATACGCAGTATTTT. Translation gives CASSPTVRTDTQYF.

This clonotype has a count of ten or more. V usage is TRBV2 and J usage is TRBJ1-6; 10 nucleotides agree with TRBD1. Unmatched junction bases numbered 4, after V lost 6 bases and J lost 8 bases. Looked up from germline, CDR1 is SNHLY and CDR2 is FYNNEI. The CDR3 runs 14 residues. CDR3: CASRWDRGDSPLHF. CDR3 sequence (DNA): TGTGCCAGCAGATGGGACAGGGGTGATTCACCCCTCCACTTT.

This clonotype was seen many times. The CDR3 DNA sequence: TGTGCCAGCAGCCCAGGACTAGCGGGGGGGGACTACGAGCAGTACTTC. It translates to CASSPGLAGGDYEQYF. The chain couples TRBV7-8 to TRBJ2-7; 15 bases align to TRBD2. The CDR3 is 16 residues long. Germline V gene data show CDR1 as SGHVS and CDR2 as FQNEAQ. J gave up 3 bases and V 5 bases, and 5 bases lay outside the gene matches.

Turning to this clonotype: A read error may be the cause here, since a much bigger clone is one base away. The CDR3 region has the DNA TGCAGTGCTAAAGAAAGTCCAGGGAGCTCCTACGAGCAGTGCTTC. Translation: CSAKESPGSSYEQCF. This chain uses TRBV20-1 with TRBJ2-7; D may be TRBD1 or TRBD2 (5 bases each). In germline, CDR1 is DFQATT, CDR2 SNEGSKA (reference sequence). CDR3 length: 15 residues.

This clonotype was observed at least ten times. DNA of the CDR3: TGCGCCAGCAGCTTAGGTCTAGGCGGGGGGGCCACTGAGCAGTTCTTC. Its protein is CASSLGLGGGATEQFF. The chain carries TRBV5-1 and TRBJ2-1; TRBD2 aligns across 9 bases. CDR1 is SGHRS and CDR2 is YFSETQ in the germline V gene. There are 16 residues in the CDR3. With 2 bases clipped from V and 9 bases from J, the junction kept 12 bases outside the gene matches. The whole variable domain, remainder taken from reference TRBV5-1 and TRBJ2-1, is KAGVTQTPRYLIKTRGQQVTLSCSPISGHRSVSWYQQTPGQGLQFLFEYFSETQRNKGNFPGRFSGRQFSNSRSEMNVSTLELGDSALYLCASSLGLGGGATEQFFGPGTRLTVL.

This clonotype was seen at least ten times. The V and J genes are TRBV7-2 and TRBJ2-2; 9 bases line up with TRBD1. Germline values: CDR1 SGHTA, CDR2 FQGNSA. The CDR3 covers 15 residues. J gave up 6 bases and V 4 bases, and 6 bases lay outside the gene matches. The CDR3 loop reads CASSSYRGQPGELFF. The CDR3 coding sequence is TGTGCCAGCAGCTCCTACAGGGGGCAGCCCGGGGAGCTGTTTTTT.

This clonotype was observed many times. The chain links TRBV14 to TRBJ1-3; no clear D gene. Between the trimmed V and J ends, which lost 1 base and 4 bases, there was a span of 11 bases. From germline, CDR1 is SGHDN and CDR2 FVKESK. The CDR3 covers 15 residues. In nucleotides, the CDR3 is TGTGCCAGCAGCCAAGCACAGCTCTCCGGAAACACCATATATTTT. Translation: CASSQAQLSGNTIYF. Full variable domain (outside the CDR3, taken from reference TRBV14 and TRBJ1-3): EAGVTQFPSHSVIEKGQTVTLRCDPISGHDNLYWYRRVMGKEIKFLLHFVKESKQDESGMPNNRFLAERTGGTYSTLKVQPAELEDSGVYFCASSQAQLSGNTIYFGEGSWLTVV.

This clonotype was found many times. The rearrangement joins TRBV20-1 to TRBJ1-1, with TRBD1 identical over 7 bases. This CDR3 contains 14 residues. J lost 1 base, V lost 3 bases, and 5 bases had no gene match. Germline values: CDR1 DFQATT, CDR2 SNEGSKA (reference sequence). The CDR3 region has the DNA TGCAGTGCTAGTCCCGGGACAGCGAACACTGAAGCTTTCTTT. This encodes CSASPGTANTEAFF.

This clonotype was counted ten times or more. The rearrangement joins TRBV6-5 to TRBJ2-3; the D gene is possibly TRBD1 (5 bases). V dropped 5 bases and J dropped 7 bases, with 16 bases sitting between them. The germline CDR1 and CDR2 sequences are MNHEY and SVGAGI. The CDR3 is made up of 14 amino acids. The CDR3 reads CASSRTQKGNTQYF. CDR3 sequence (DNA): TGTGCCAGCAGTAGGACACAAAAGGGAAATACGCAGTATTTT.

This clonotype was seen at least ten times. The chain has TRBV7-9 and TRBJ1-4; D gene ambiguous. V lost 7 bases to trimming and J lost 5 bases, with 11 bases between them. In germline, CDR1 is SEHNR, CDR2 FQNEAQ (reference sequence). The CDR3 totals 13 residues. In nucleotides, the CDR3 is TGTGCCAGCACCCGCGCGGGGAATGAAAAACTGTTTTTT. Translated, it gives CASTRAGNEKLFF.

This clonotype appeared a few times. The chain joins TRBV6-5 to TRBJ2-2; tentative D call: TRBD1 (7 bases). This CDR3 comprises 14 residues. The germline CDR1 and CDR2 sequences are MNHEY and SVGAGI. V lost 8 bases and J lost 7, with 17 bases in between. This CDR3 is CASAWRGPNGELFF. In nucleotides, the CDR3 is TGTGCCAGCGCGTGGAGGGGGCCTAACGGGGAGCTGTTTTTT.

This clonotype was seen repeatedly, ten times or more. This chain uses TRBV20-1 with TRBJ2-5, with a weak D call TRBD1 (5 bases). The CDR3 has 13 amino acids. Germline V gene lookup returns CDR1 DFQATT and CDR2 SNEGSKA (reference sequence). V dropped 3 bases and J dropped 5 bases, with 13 bases sitting between them. CDR3 protein: CSASRQSAETQYF. Here the CDR3 DNA reads TGCAGTGCTAGTCGACAGTCCGCGGAGACCCAGTACTTC.

This clonotype was picked up many times. The chain joins TRBV20-1 to TRBJ1-1; the D gene is possibly TRBD1 (6 bases). Trimming stripped 0 bases from V and 3 bases from J, with 11 bases between. Per germline, CDR1 DFQATT and CDR2 SNEGSKA (reference sequence). The CDR3 runs to 14 residues. The CDR3 bases are TGCAGTGCTAGAGATGGGGGGGCGGACACTGAAGCTTTCTTT. Translated, it gives CSARDGGADTEAFF.

This clonotype was seen repeatedly, ten times or more. The chain is built from TRBV12-3 or TRBV12-4 and TRBJ1-5; 9 nucleotides line up with TRBD1. This CDR3 comprises 12 residues. The junction had 1 base not matched to a gene; V was cut back by 7 bases and J by 6 bases. CDR3 protein: CASMGQGQPQHF. The CDR3 DNA is TGTGCCAGCATGGGACAGGGTCAGCCCCAGCATTTT.

This clonotype was recorded many times. This chain joins TRBV29-1 and TRBJ2-3; D remains ambiguous. The germline V gene encodes CDR1 SQVTM and CDR2 ANQGSEA. The V gene lost 3 bases and the J gene lost 0 bases, with 13 bases spanning the gap. The CDR3 runs to 15 residues. CDR3 nucleotides: TGCAGCGTTGAGGGTACGTCAATTAGCACAGATACGCAGTATTTT. It specifies CSVEGTSISTDTQYF.

This clonotype came up many times. The gene calls are TRBV9 and TRBJ2-5; 7 nucleotides align to TRBD1. CDR3 length equals 14 residues. Germline values: CDR1 SGDLS, CDR2 YYNGEE. V was clipped by 4 bases and J by 3 bases; unmatched bases: 6. CDR3 DNA sequence: TGTGCCAGCAGCCCAACAGGGGTAGAAGAGACCCAGTACTTC. Amino acids: CASSPTGVEETQYF.

This clonotype was detected many times. CDR3 region: CASSPGGAGMNTEAFF. The CDR3 DNA reads TGTGCCAGCAGCCCCGGAGGGGCAGGCATGAACACTGAAGCTTTCTTT. The rearrangement uses TRBV7-2 and TRBJ1-1, with D possibly being TRBD1 (5 bases). The germline CDR1 and CDR2 sequences are SGHTA and FQGNSA. CDR3 size: 16 residues. Trimming shortened V by 5 bases and J by 0 bases, and 16 bases separated the two germline ends. Full variable domain (missing parts from reference TRBV7-2 and TRBJ1-1): GAGVSQSPSNKVTEKGKDVELRCDPISGHTALYWYRQSLGQGLEFLIYFQGNSAPDKSGLPSDRFSAERTGGSVSTLTIQRTQQEDSAVYLCASSPGGAGMNTEAFFGQGTRLTVV.

This clonotype showed up many times. This chain joins TRBV5-1 and TRBJ2-3, with 13 bases matching TRBD2. V lost 4 bases and J lost 4; bases outside the gene matches: 6. Germline V gives CDR1 SGHRS, CDR2 YFSETQ. The CDR3 length is 16 residues. CDR3 region: CASSILAGGLPDTQYF. The CDR3 nucleotides read TGCGCCAGCAGCATACTAGCGGGGGGGTTGCCAGATACGCAGTATTTT.